Shown below are 30 T cell receptor beta chains from a single sample sequenced in a study of Ad26.COV2.S vaccination and SARS-CoV-2 variants. Regarding treatment: 15 to 20 received Ad26.COV2.S at low or high dose, single or two shots; about 5 received placebo; per-sample allocation not given. Sampling was performed 63 days after the first vaccine or placebo injection. Libraries were prepared by immunoSEQ multiplex PCR; TCRdb keeps only in-frame clonotypes and omits some of them. The repertoire has about 420,000 clones, more than 75% of them found once; the top ten carry approximately 4%. Source: peripheral blood, taken in a trial of Ad26.COV2.S vaccine versus placebo. The receptors were gathered from a person aged 18-65 years who received the Ad26.COV2.S COVID-19 vaccine or a placebo.

The rearrangement links TRBV20-1 to TRBJ2-3; D not resolved. V lost 3 bases, J lost 6 bases, and 7 bases lay in between. CDR1 and CDR2 from the germline V gene are DFQATT and SNEGSKA (reference sequence). The CDR3 covers 11 residues. CDR3 sequence: CSASRADTQYF. CDR3 sequence (DNA): TGCAGTGCTAGCCGGGCGGATACGCAGTATTTT.

This chain links TRBV5-4 with TRBJ2-3; D is perhaps TRBD1 (5 bases). V was trimmed by 3 bases and J by 3 bases, leaving 17 bases between them. Germline V lookup: CDR1 SGHNT, CDR2 YYREEE (reference sequence). This CDR3 has 16 amino acids. CDR3 coding DNA: TGTGCCAGCAGCTCCGACAGCCCAGAAAGGACAGATACGCAGTATTTT. Amino acid sequence: CASSSDSPERTDTQYF. Drawing the rest from reference TRBV5-4 and TRBJ2-3, the complete variable domain is ETGVTQSPTHLIKTRGQQVTLRCSSQSGHNTVSWYQQALGQGPQFIFQYYREEENGRGNFPPRFSGLQFPNYSSELNVNALELDDSALYLCASSSDSPERTDTQYFGPGTRLTVL.

V gene TRBV27 combines with J gene TRBJ1-1, with D perhaps matching TRBD1 (5 bases). The CDR3 loop spans 16 amino acids. V was shortened by 2 bases and J by 6 bases, with 19 bases between the two germline ends. Germline CDR1 MNHEY, CDR2 SMNVEV (reference sequence). CDR3 sequence reads: CASSLGLPRGSAEAFF. The CDR3 DNA reads as TGTGCCAGCAGTTTAGGACTTCCGAGGGGAAGCGCTGAAGCTTTCTTT.

The gene calls are TRBV28 and TRBJ2-7; tentative D call: TRBD1 (6 bases). There are 11 residues in the CDR3. Trimming pared 6 bases from V and 9 bases from J, leaving 12 bases between. Germline V gene sequence: CDR1 MDHEN, CDR2 SYDVKM. The CDR3 sequence: CASRRPGAQYF. For the CDR3, the DNA is TGTGCCAGCAGGAGACCAGGGGCGCAGTACTTC.

This clone was observed a handful of times. The V and J genes are TRBV27 and TRBJ1-5; the D gene is possibly TRBD1 (5 bases). CDR1 and CDR2 (germline): MNHEY, SMNVEV (reference sequence). The CDR3 sequence is 14 residues long. Between the trimmed V and J ends, which lost 3 bases and 6 bases, there was a span of 12 bases. This chain's CDR3 is CASSLVQGTQPQHF. Written as DNA, the CDR3 is TGTGCCAGCAGTTTGGTGCAGGGCACTCAGCCCCAGCATTTT.

The J gene is TRBJ2-3, the V gene TRBV10-3; 7 nucleotides agree with TRBD1. This CDR3 comprises 13 residues. V lost 8 bases, J lost 2 bases, and 4 bases stayed unmatched. The V gene's germline CDR1 is ENHRY and CDR2 SYGVKD. The CDR3 is CAIGTENTDTQYF. CDR3 DNA: TGTGCCATCGGGACAGAAAACACAGATACGCAGTATTTT.

The count of this clone is one. This chain uses TRBV6-2 or TRBV6-3 with TRBJ1-1, with 7 bases aligning to TRBD1. J lost 1 base, V lost 2 bases, and 10 bases had no gene match. Germline V gene sequence: CDR1 MNHEY, CDR2 SVGEGT. The length of the CDR3 is 17 residues. The CDR3 loop reads CASSYVQGQGANTEAFF. In DNA, the CDR3 is TGTGCCAGCAGTTACGTACAGGGGCAAGGGGCGAACACTGAAGCTTTCTTT.

The gene calls are TRBV6-1 and TRBJ2-2; TRBD2 aligns across 9 bases. The V gene's germline CDR1 is MNHNS and CDR2 SASEGT. There are 16 residues in the CDR3. V was clipped by 4 bases and J by 1 base; unmatched bases: 4. CDR3 amino acids: CASSAPTSGNTGELFF. CDR3 nucleotide sequence: TGTGCCAGCAGTGCCCCGACTAGCGGGAACACCGGGGAGCTGTTTTTT.

With respect to this clone: Possible read error: a much larger clone is one base away. The chain has TRBV7-3 and TRBJ1-1, with D tentatively TRBD1 (5 bases). The germline gives CDR1 SGHTA, CDR2 FQGTGA. The ends were cut back, 4 bases at V and 5 bases at J, with 5 bases in the middle. The CDR3 totals 11 residues. In nucleotides, the CDR3 is TGTGCCAGCAGCTCAGGGACTGAAGCTTTCTTT. Its protein is CASSSGTEAFF.

The chain carries TRBV21-1 and TRBJ2-6; the DNA was not compared with TRBD2, the D call given in the table. TRBV21-1 is a listed pseudogene. The CDR3 loop spans 15 amino acids. The DNA for the CDR3 is TGTGCCAGCAGCAAGAACGAGGCTGGGGCCAACGTCCTGACTTTC. Its protein is CASSKNEAGANVLTF.

This chain joins TRBV12-3 or TRBV12-4 and TRBJ2-2, with 7 bases identical to TRBD2. CDR3 length: 13 residues. The CDR3 spells CAVRGEGSGELFF. Here the CDR3 DNA reads TGTGCGGTTCGGGGGGAAGGGTCCGGGGAGCTGTTTTTT.

This sequence joins TRBV7-6 and TRBJ1-4, with D maybe TRBD1 (5 bases). The CDR3 sequence is 16 residues long. Per germline, CDR1 SGHVS and CDR2 FNYEAQ. Trimming took off 2 bases at V and 3 bases at J, with 13 bases between the two ends. The CDR3 here is CASSLRVPRANEKLFF. The CDR3 bases are TGTGCCAGCAGCTTAAGGGTGCCCAGGGCTAATGAAAAACTGTTTTTT.

This chain joins TRBV5-1 and TRBJ2-7; TRBD1 is a possible D gene (6 bases). Trimming removed 3 bases from V and 0 bases from J, with 16 bases in between. Germline CDR1 reads SGHRS; CDR2 reads YFSETQ. The CDR3 extends over 16 amino acids. The CDR3 reads CASSSRTAQISYEQYF. In nucleotides, the CDR3 is TGCGCCAGCAGCTCTCGGACAGCGCAGATCTCCTACGAGCAGTACTTC.

This rearrangement joins TRBV6-2 or TRBV6-3 to TRBJ1-1; D is unclear. V was clipped by 0 bases and J by 0 bases, with 14 bases between them. CDR3 length: 17 residues. CDR1 and CDR2 (germline): MNHEY, SVGEGT. CDR3 loop: CASSYSQVWGLNTEAFF. The CDR3 coding sequence is TGTGCCAGCAGTTACTCCCAAGTGTGGGGTTTGAACACTGAAGCTTTCTTT.

In this sample, this clone turned up a few times. The rearrangement joins TRBV5-4 to TRBJ2-7; D tentatively fits TRBD1 or TRBD2 (5 bases each). The CDR3 length is 14 residues. The V gene lost 3 bases and the J gene lost 9 bases, with 19 bases spanning the gap. CDR1 is SGHNT, CDR2 YYREEE, per germline (reference sequence). Written as DNA, the CDR3 is TGTGCCAGCAGCTATGATGGGGGTACTACGACGCAGTACTTC. The encoded protein is CASSYDGGTTTQYF.

This clone was found once. This rearrangement joins TRBV12-3 or TRBV12-4 to TRBJ2-5, with D hard to call. Trimming removed 2 bases from V and 4 bases from J, with 8 bases in between. CDR3 length equals 13 residues. The CDR3, as DNA: TGTGCCAGCAGTTTACATCGATCAGAGACCCAGTACTTC. Translated: CASSLHRSETQYF.

This chain uses TRBV5-1 with TRBJ2-3; 10 bases agree with TRBD1. CDR3 length: 14 residues. V was clipped by 3 bases and J by 5 bases; unmatched bases: 3. CDR1 and CDR2 from the germline V gene are SGHRS and YFSETQ. CDR3: CASSSRTGGDTQYF. The CDR3 bases are TGCGCCAGCAGCTCCAGGACAGGGGGAGATACGCAGTATTTT.

This sequence joins TRBV7-9 and TRBJ2-5; 12 positions match TRBD2. This CDR3 has 15 amino acids. Per germline, CDR1 SEHNR and CDR2 FQNEAQ (reference sequence). Unmatched junction bases numbered 3, after V lost 3 bases and J lost 4 bases. The CDR3 nucleotides are TGTGCCAGCAGCTTTCGACTAGCGGGGGTAGAGACCCAGTACTTC. Protein sequence: CASSFRLAGVETQYF.

This chain uses TRBV27 with TRBJ2-6, with D possibly being TRBD1 (6 bases). The CDR3 consists of 19 residues. The ends were cut back, 1 base at V and 0 bases at J, with 16 bases in the middle. Germline V gene lookup returns CDR1 MNHEY and CDR2 SMNVEV (reference sequence). CDR3 region: CASSLFFSADSSGANVLTF. CDR3 DNA sequence: TGTGCCAGCAGTTTATTTTTTTCGGCGGACAGCTCTGGGGCCAACGTCCTGACTTTC.

This clone was observed a few times. V gene TRBV4-1 combines with J gene TRBJ1-6; D may be TRBD1 (5 bases). V was clipped by 1 base and J by 7 bases, with 23 bases between them. Germline lookup yields CDR1 MGHRA and CDR2 YSYEKL. The CDR3 is made up of 19 amino acids. CDR3 bases: TGCGCCAGCAGCCAAGTGATCCGAACTCTCCGGGGGACCAATTCACCCCTCCACTTT. Its protein is CASSQVIRTLRGTNSPLHF.

This clone came up once. The chain uses TRBV7-2 and TRBJ2-1; 9 bases align to TRBD2. The CDR3 loop spans 15 amino acids. CDR1 is SGHTA, CDR2 FQGNSA, per germline. With V trimmed by 2 bases and J by 10 bases, 9 bases remained unmatched. This CDR3 reads CASSLTWVAGDEQFF. The CDR3, as DNA: TGTGCCAGCAGCTTAACGTGGGTAGCGGGGGACGAGCAGTTCTTC.

This chain connects TRBV30 to TRBJ1-2; D is uncertain. This CDR3 is 14 amino acids long. From germline, CDR1 is GTSNPN and CDR2 SVGIG (reference sequence). Trimming took 0 bases from V and 8 from J, leaving 16 bases between them. The CDR3, as DNA: TGTGCCTGGAGTGTACGGGAGGGCCTGGGGGGCTACACCTTC. Protein sequence: CAWSVREGLGGYTF.

J is TRBJ2-7 and V is TRBV6-2 or TRBV6-3; D possibly corresponds to TRBD1 (5 bases). Germline loops: CDR1 MNHEY, CDR2 SVGEGT. Deletions cut 4 bases from V and 7 bases from J, with 14 bases between. The CDR3 loop spans 13 amino acids. CDR3 sequence reads: CASSFGASLEQYF. The DNA of the CDR3 is TGTGCCAGCAGTTTTGGGGCCTCGCTGGAGCAGTACTTC.

This clone has just one count. This chain uses TRBV6-2 or TRBV6-3 with TRBJ2-7; D is perhaps TRBD1 (6 bases). Trimming removed 2 bases at V and 2 bases at J, with 7 bases between. The CDR3 runs 13 residues. CDR1 is MNHEY and CDR2 is SVGEGT in the germline V gene. CDR3 amino acids: CASSYGQPYEQYF. CDR3 nucleotides: TGTGCCAGCAGTTACGGACAGCCCTACGAGCAGTACTTC.

This chain uses TRBV6-5 with TRBJ1-6; 9 positions agree with TRBD1. The CDR3 is made up of 15 amino acids. The V gene's germline CDR1 is MNHEY and CDR2 SVGAGI. Trimming at V came to 5 bases and at J to 6 bases, leaving 5 bases not matched to a gene. For the CDR3, the DNA is TGTGCCAGCAGTATCCGGGACAGGGCTAATTCACCCCTCCACTTT. Translated, it gives CASSIRDRANSPLHF.

This clone has only one observation. V and J are TRBV11-2 and TRBJ2-7; the match to TRBD1 covers 10 bases. The CDR3 runs 17 residues. The germline V gene has CDR1 SGHAT and CDR2 FQNNGV. V dropped 1 base and J dropped 4; count of bases not matched to a gene: 10. The CDR3 DNA follows: TGTGCCAGCAGCTTAGGTCCGGGACAGGGGACGATGTACGAGCAGTACTTC. It specifies CASSLGPGQGTMYEQYF.

This sequence joins TRBV5-1 and TRBJ1-4; D gene uncertain. The germline CDR1 and CDR2 sequences are SGHRS and YFSETQ. V dropped 0 bases and J dropped 3 bases, with 3 bases sitting between them. This CDR3 has 13 residues. As DNA, the CDR3 is TGCGCCAGCAGCTTGGTTTCTAATGAAAAACTGTTTTTT. It codes for CASSLVSNEKLFF.

This clone turned up a few times. The chain joins TRBV7-3 to TRBJ1-1, with D hard to call. Germline V lookup: CDR1 SGHTA, CDR2 FQGTGA. V was shortened by 5 bases and J by 4 bases, with 8 bases between the two germline ends. The CDR3 has 12 amino acids. CDR3: CASSPTITEAFF. The CDR3 nucleotides read TGTGCCAGCAGCCCGACGATCACTGAAGCTTTCTTT.

This chain links TRBV28 with TRBJ1-2; maybe TRBD1 (6 bases). CDR1 and CDR2 (germline): MDHEN, SYDVKM. This CDR3 has 15 residues. V was cut by 2 bases and J by 4 bases, with 14 bases left in between. CDR3 loop: CASSLPGQRGYGYTF. DNA for the CDR3: TGTGCCAGCAGTTTACCCGGACAGCGGGGCTATGGCTACACCTTC.

CDR3 loop: CASSAQSEDTQYF. CDR3 coding DNA: TGTGCCAGCAGCGCTCAGTCCGAAGATACGCAGTATTTT. The chain is built from TRBV5-4 and TRBJ2-3, with unresolved D. CDR3 length equals 13 residues. Trimming took off 4 bases at V and 5 bases at J, with 11 bases between the two ends. Germline values: CDR1 SGHNT, CDR2 YYREEE (reference sequence). The variable domain in full, completed from reference TRBV5-4 and TRBJ2-3, reads ETGVTQSPTHLIKTRGQQVTLRCSSQSGHNTVSWYQQALGQGPQFIFQYYREEENGRGNFPPRFSGLQFPNYSSELNVNALELDDSALYLCASSAQSEDTQYFGPGTRLTVL.